Given below is one TCR beta chain in context. Its antigen is not yet known. It has no much larger one-base neighbor in the sample; base qualities were not kept. Relative to germline, V is 8 bases shorter and J is 6 bases shorter, with 17 bases between their ends. Spanning cysteine to phenylalanine, the CDR3 consists of 13 amino acids. Only the CDR3 region is kept as DNA, spanning 39 bases read in frame from base 1. The germline V gene supplies CDR1 MNHEY and CDR2 SVGAGI. The sample comes from a study of radiotherapy plus CTLA-4 blockade in lung cancer (dated by TCRdb to between 2018 and 2020). Study-wide context: Objective responses were observed in 18% of enrolled patients, and disease control was achieved in less than 40%.

Preparation of the library involved the immunoSEQ multiplex PCR assay. TCRdb holds this immuneACCESS table with in-frame rearrangements only. Some clones are missing; in checked studies, unresolved V genes explain under half, and the rest has no known cause. Recorded for this sample are over 85,000 clones; about four fifths of them occurred a single time. The ten largest account for about 26% of the sample. The study tested focal radiation therapy combined with CTLA-4 blockade (ipilimumab) in patients with chemo-refractory metastatic non-small-cell lung cancer. What the authors observed across the whole study: TCR clones derived from tumors expanded in peripheral blood after treatment with radiotherapy and ipilimumab. Increased serum interferon-beta after radiation, together with early dynamic changes in blood T cell clones, were reported to be the strongest predictors of response.

The rearrangement combines TRBV6-5 with TRBJ2-7; a confident D gene designation cannot be given. This clonotype was obtained from a human donor with non-small cell lung cancer that progressed on radiotherapy plus ipilimumab. The specimen comprised peripheral blood, sampled from a patient treated with radiotherapy plus ipilimumab. For the CDR3, the sequence is CASGRASAREQYF. The DNA sequence is as follows: TGTGCCAGCGGGCGTGCTAGTGCGCGCGAGCAGTACTTC.